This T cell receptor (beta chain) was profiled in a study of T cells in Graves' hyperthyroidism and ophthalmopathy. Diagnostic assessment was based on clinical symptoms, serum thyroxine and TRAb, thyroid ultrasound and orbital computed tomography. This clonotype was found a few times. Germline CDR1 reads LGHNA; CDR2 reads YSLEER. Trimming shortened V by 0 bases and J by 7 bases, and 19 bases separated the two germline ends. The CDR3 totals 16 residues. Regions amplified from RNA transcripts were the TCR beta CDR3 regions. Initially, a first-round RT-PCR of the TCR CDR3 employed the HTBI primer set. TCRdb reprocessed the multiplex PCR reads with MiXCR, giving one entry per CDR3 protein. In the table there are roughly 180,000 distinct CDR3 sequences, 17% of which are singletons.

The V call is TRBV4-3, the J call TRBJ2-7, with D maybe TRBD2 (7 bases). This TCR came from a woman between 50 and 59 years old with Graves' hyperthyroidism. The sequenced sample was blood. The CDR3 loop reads CASSQDFAGAGGEQYF. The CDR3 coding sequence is TGCGCCAGCAGCCAAGATTTCGCGGGGGCTGGAGGTGAGCAGTACTTC.